Included here is one T cell receptor (beta chain) sequence, with context. This sample stems from a study of blood T cell repertoires in COVID-19. As for the study in general: Acute-phase and convalescent COVID-19 samples originated in the United States, Italy and Spain. T cells, B-cell-depleted T cells, or PBMCs supplied cDNA or gDNA.

Assay: immunoSEQ multiplex PCR; the TCRdb copy retains only in-frame clones and omits some. The sample records 150,000 to 200,000 clones, approximately 87% being singletons. Germline-derived CDR1 and CDR2 are SGDLS and YYNGEE. With 2 bases removed from V and 1 base from J, the gap between germline ends came to 13 bases. The CDR3 extends over 16 amino acids. The specimen was peripheral blood. The origin of this receptor is a woman in her 70s with COVID-19, enrolled during active disease. This chain uses TRBV9 with TRBJ1-3; possibly TRBD1 for D (6 bases). The CDR3 loop is CASSVYTGFSGNTIYF. CDR3 nucleotide sequence: TGTGCCAGCAGCGTTTACACAGGGTTTTCTGGAAACACCATATATTTT.